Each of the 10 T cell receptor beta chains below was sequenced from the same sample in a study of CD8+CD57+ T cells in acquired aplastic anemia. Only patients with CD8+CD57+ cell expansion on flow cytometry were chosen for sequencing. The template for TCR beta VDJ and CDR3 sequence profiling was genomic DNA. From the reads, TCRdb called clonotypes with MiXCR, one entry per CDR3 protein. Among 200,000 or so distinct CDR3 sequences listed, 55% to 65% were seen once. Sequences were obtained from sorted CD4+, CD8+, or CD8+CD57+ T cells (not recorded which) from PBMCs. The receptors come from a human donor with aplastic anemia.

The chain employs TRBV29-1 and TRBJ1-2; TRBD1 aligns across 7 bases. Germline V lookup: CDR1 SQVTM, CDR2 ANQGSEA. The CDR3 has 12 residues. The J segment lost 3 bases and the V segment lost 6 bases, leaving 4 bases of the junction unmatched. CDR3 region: CSVAQGDYGYTF. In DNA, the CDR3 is TGCAGCGTCGCTCAGGGGGACTATGGCTACACCTTC.

The CDR3 loop reads CASSQDVKANYGYTF. CDR3 sequence (DNA): TGCGCCAGCAGCCAAGATGTGAAGGCGAACTATGGCTACACCTTC. This chain joins TRBV4-1 and TRBJ1-2, with D uncertain. Germline CDR1 MGHRA, CDR2 YSYEKL. The CDR3 has 15 residues. Trimming pared 0 bases from V and 2 bases from J, leaving 10 bases between.

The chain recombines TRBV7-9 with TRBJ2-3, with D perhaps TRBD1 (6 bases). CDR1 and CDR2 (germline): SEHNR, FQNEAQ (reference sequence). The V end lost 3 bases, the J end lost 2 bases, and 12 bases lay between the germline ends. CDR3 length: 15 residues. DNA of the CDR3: TGTGCCAGCAGCTTTGGACAGACTTTCACAGATACGCAGTATTTT. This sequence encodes CASSFGQTFTDTQYF.

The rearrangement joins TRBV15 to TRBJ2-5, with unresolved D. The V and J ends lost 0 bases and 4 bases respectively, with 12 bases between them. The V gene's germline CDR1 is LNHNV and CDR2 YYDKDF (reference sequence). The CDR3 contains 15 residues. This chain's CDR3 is CATSRDRNQGETQYF. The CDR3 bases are TGTGCCACCAGCAGAGATAGGAATCAAGGAGAGACCCAGTACTTC.

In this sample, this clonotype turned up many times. The CDR3 DNA is TGTGCCAGCAGCAGGGAGGGAGCGGGAGGGCAGCCCCAGCATTTT. Its translation: CASSREGAGGQPQHF. The chain is built from TRBV7-6 and TRBJ1-5; D is undetermined. The CDR3 contains 15 residues. CDR1 and CDR2 (germline): SGHVS, FNYEAQ. V lost 5 bases and J 7 bases, leaving 18 bases between the germline ends.

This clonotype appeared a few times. CDR3 coding DNA: TGCAGCGTTGAGGTGTCTAGCGGGGGGGTGGTCTACGAGCAGTACTTC. Protein product: CSVEVSSGGVVYEQYF. This chain links TRBV29-1 with TRBJ2-7; 12 bases are a match to TRBD2. The junction had 9 bases not matched to a gene; V was cut back by 3 bases and J by 3 bases. CDR1 and CDR2 from the germline V gene are SQVTM and ANQGSEA. The CDR3 runs 16 residues.

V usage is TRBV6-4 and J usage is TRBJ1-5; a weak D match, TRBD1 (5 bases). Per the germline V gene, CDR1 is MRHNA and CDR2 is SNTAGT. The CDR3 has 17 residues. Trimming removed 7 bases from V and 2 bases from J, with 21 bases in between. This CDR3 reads CASMRPAGGNRNQPQHF. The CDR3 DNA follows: TGTGCCAGCATGAGGCCTGCGGGGGGTAATCGCAATCAGCCCCAGCATTTT.

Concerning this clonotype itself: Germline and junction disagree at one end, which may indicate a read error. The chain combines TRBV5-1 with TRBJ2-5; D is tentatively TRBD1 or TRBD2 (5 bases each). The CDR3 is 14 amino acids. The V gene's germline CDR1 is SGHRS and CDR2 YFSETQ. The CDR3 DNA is TGTGCCAGCAGCTTGGGACGGATCCAAGAGACCCAGTACTTC. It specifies CASSLGRIQETQYF. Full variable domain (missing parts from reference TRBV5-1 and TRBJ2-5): KAGVTQTPRYLIKTRGQQVTLSCSPISGHRSVSWYQQTPGQGLQFLFEYFSETQRNKGNFPGRFSGRQFSNSRSEMNVSTLELGDSALYLCASSLGRIQETQYFGPGTRLLVL.

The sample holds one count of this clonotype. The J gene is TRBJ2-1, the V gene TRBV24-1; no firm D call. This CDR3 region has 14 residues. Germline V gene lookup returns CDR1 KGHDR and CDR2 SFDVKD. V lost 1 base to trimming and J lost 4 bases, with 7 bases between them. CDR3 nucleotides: TGTGCCACCAGTGATTTTCACCCGTACAATGAGCAGTTCTTC. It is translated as CATSDFHPYNEQFF.

This chain's CDR3 is CASSFGQGTPPLHF. The CDR3 nucleotides read TGTGCCAGCAGCTTCGGGCAGGGTACTCCACCCCTCCACTTT. V gene TRBV5-6 combines with J gene TRBJ1-6; D perhaps matches TRBD1 (5 bases). This CDR3 is built from 14 residues. The germline CDR1 and CDR2 sequences are SGHDT and YYEEEE. V was cut by 2 bases and J by 11 bases, with 14 bases left in between.